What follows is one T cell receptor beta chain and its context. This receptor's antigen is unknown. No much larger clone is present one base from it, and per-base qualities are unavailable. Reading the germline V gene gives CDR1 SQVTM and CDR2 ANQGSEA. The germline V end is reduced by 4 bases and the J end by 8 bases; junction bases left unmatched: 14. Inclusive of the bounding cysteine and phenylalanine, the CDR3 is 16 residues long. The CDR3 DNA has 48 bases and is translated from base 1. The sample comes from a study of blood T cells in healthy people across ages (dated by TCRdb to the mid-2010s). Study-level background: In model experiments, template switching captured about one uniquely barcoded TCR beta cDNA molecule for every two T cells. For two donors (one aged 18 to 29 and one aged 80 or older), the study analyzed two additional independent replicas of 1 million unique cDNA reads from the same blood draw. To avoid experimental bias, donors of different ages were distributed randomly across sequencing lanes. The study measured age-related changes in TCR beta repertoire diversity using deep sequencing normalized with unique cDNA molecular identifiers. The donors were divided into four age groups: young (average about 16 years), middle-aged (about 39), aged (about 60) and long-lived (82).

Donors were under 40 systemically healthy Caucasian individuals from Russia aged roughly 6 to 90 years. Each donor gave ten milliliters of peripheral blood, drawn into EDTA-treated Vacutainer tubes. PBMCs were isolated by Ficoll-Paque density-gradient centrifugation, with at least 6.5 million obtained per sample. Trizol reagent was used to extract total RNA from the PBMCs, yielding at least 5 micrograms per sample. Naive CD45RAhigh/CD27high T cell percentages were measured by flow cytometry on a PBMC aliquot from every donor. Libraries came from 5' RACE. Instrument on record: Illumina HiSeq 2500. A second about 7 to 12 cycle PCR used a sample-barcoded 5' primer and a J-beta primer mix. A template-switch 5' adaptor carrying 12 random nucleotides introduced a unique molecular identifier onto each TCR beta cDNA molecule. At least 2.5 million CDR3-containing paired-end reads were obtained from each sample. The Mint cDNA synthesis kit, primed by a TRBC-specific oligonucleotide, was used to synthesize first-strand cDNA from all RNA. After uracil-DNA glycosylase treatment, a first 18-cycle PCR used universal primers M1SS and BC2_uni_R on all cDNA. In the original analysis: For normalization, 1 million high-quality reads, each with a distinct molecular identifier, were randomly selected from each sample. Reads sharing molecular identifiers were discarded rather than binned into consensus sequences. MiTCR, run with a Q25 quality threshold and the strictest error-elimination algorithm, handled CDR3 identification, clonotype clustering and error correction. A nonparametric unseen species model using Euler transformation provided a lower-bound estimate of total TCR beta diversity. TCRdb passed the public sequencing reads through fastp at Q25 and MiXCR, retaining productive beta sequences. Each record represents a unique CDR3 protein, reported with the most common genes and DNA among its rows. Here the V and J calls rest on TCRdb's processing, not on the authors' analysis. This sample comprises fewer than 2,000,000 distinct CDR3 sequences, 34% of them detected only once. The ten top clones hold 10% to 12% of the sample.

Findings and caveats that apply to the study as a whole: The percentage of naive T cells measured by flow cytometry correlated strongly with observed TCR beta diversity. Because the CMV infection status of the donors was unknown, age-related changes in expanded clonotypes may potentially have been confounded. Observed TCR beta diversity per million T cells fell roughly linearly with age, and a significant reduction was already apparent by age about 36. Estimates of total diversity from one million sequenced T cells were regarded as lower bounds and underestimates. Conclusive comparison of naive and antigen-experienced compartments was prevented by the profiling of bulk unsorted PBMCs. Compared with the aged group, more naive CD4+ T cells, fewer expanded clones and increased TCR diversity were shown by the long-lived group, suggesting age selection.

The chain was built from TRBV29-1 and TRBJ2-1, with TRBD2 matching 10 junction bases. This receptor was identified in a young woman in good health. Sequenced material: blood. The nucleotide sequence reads TGCAGCGTTGGCGGCCTAGCGGGGGTCCCAGGAGATGAGCAGTTCTTC. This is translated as CSVGGLAGVPGDEQFF.